The entry that follows covers one T cell receptor beta chain sequence. What it binds is not known. This CDR3 has 14 amino acids. Germline V CDR1 and CDR2: SGHAT, FQNNGV. Around 3,600 ng of total RNA went into each TCR library. TCRdb reanalyzed the 5' RACE reads and collapses them to one entry per CDR3 protein, without DNA. The listing contains 140,000 to 150,000 distinct CDR3 sequences. The sample is drawn from a study of monozygotic twins with inflammatory bowel disease. Study-wide points: The inverse Simpson measure of TCRbeta diversity was lower in IBD patients than in healthy co-twins. Immunosuppressive treatments differing between patients may have added repertoire variability. Similarity of repertoires did not differ between concordant and discordant twins, possibly from limited power.

The rearrangement joins TRBV11-2 to TRBJ1-1. The source material was blood. The receptor comes from a human donor with ulcerative colitis or Crohn's disease, or a healthy co-twin of an affected twin (not recorded which). The CDR3 region is CASSLSSLNTEAFF.